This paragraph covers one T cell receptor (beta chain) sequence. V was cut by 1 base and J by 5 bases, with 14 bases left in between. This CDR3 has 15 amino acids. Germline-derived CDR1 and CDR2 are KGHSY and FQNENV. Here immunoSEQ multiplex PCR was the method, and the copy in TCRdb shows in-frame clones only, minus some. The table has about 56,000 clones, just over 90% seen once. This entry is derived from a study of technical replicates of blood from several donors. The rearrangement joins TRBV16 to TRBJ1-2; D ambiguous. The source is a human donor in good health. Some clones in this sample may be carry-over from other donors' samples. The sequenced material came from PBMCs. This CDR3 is CASSQLPATKYGYTF. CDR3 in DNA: TGTGCCAGCAGCCAATTGCCAGCGACGAAATATGGCTACACCTTC.